The 10 T cell receptor beta chains below all came from one sample that was sequenced in a study of cytomegalovirus exposure and HLA in healthy donors. The PCR contained 60 Vbeta and 13 Jbeta primers. Assay used: immunoSEQ multiplex PCR; TCRdb lists only in-frame clones, some missing. This repertoire shows about 110,000 clones, 82% found once; its top ten account for less than 3%. Sequencing input: PBMCs. Receptor source: a man aged 30-40 years in good health and CMV-seropositive.

This clone was recorded only once. The V call is TRBV7-7, the J call TRBJ2-1; 7 bases line up with TRBD2. J was trimmed by 4 bases and V by 5 bases; bases with no gene match: 5. From germline, CDR1 is SSHAT and CDR2 FNYEAQ (reference sequence). The CDR3 has 14 residues. The CDR3 DNA reads TGTGCCAGCAGCCCCGGGGGGACTTACAATGAGCAGTTCTTC. Protein: CASSPGGTYNEQFF.

The chain couples TRBV5-1 to TRBJ2-1; 10 nucleotides agree with TRBD2. This CDR3 contains 17 residues. CDR1 and CDR2 (germline): SGHRS, YFSETQ. The J segment lost 5 bases and the V segment lost 0 bases, leaving 8 bases of the junction unmatched. The CDR3 spells CASSLAFGTSAHNEQFF. CDR3 DNA sequence: TGCGCCAGCAGCTTGGCTTTCGGGACTAGCGCCCACAATGAGCAGTTCTTC.

This clone was counted a few times. The chain has TRBV10-3 and TRBJ1-1, with D hard to call. Looked up from germline, CDR1 is ENHRY and CDR2 is SYGVKD. The CDR3 is 13 residues long. Trimming left V 10 bases short and J 1 base short, with 13 bases between. The CDR3 protein is CATLQQPNTEAFF. DNA for the CDR3: TGTGCCACCCTCCAACAGCCGAACACTGAAGCTTTCTTT.

In this sample, this clone turned up a few times. V usage is TRBV7-3 and J usage is TRBJ2-5, with 9 bases identical to TRBD2. V shed 5 bases and J 4 bases; nucleotides not matched to a gene: 11. Germline V gene data show CDR1 as SGHTA and CDR2 as FQGTGA. The CDR3 sequence is 16 residues long. CDR3 coding DNA: TGTGCCAGCAGCCCCGGCGCGGGGGGGCGGAGAGAGACCCAGTACTTC. Protein product: CASSPGAGGRRETQYF.

V gene TRBV7-9 combines with J gene TRBJ1-2, with D unclear. The CDR3 is 14 amino acids. Trimming stripped 5 bases from V and 0 bases from J, with 10 bases between. Per the germline V gene, CDR1 is SEHNR and CDR2 is FQNEAQ (reference sequence). The CDR3 spells CASSHPNSNYGYTF. The CDR3 nucleotides are TGTGCCAGCAGCCATCCCAATTCTAACTATGGCTACACCTTC.

V gene TRBV10-3 combines with J gene TRBJ2-5, with TRBD1 as a possible D gene (6 bases). The better agreement between TRBJ2-7 and the DNA end casts doubt on the J call. CDR1 ENHRY and CDR2 SYGVKD come from the germline V gene. The CDR3 spans 12 residues. The DNA of the CDR3 is TGTGCCATCGCGTCAAACAGGGTCGAGCAGTACTTC. This sequence encodes CAIASNRVEQYF.

A single count supports this clone. The chain carries TRBV21-1 and TRBJ2-7; TRBD1 is the table's D call and was not checked against the DNA. TRBV21-1 is an annotated pseudogene. The CDR3 has 14 residues. In nucleotides, the CDR3 is TGTGCCACGAACCCTTGGCTGGGACAGTGCGAGCAGTACTTC. Its translation is CATNPWLGQCEQYF.

This clone was recorded only once. This sequence joins TRBV9 and TRBJ2-1, with D possibly TRBD2 on 6 matching bases. CDR3 length equals 15 residues. Germline V gene lookup returns CDR1 SGDLS and CDR2 YYNGEE. Trimming took off 0 bases at V and 3 bases at J, with 10 bases between the two ends. The CDR3, as DNA: TGTGCCAGCAGCGTAGCGGGGGAAGTCTACAATGAGCAGTTCTTC. This gives the protein CASSVAGEVYNEQFF.

Turning to this clone: An end of the junction differs from the germline gene, which may be a read error. The chain links TRBV7-9 to TRBJ2-7; D call uncertain. Germline V gene data show CDR1 as SEHNR and CDR2 as FQNEAQ (reference sequence). This CDR3 is 12 amino acids long. The CDR3 is CSSSSFIYEQYF. The CDR3 nucleotides are TGTTCCAGCAGCTCCTTTATCTACGAGCAGTACTTC.

This chain joins TRBV6-5 and TRBJ2-2, with 9 bases lining up with TRBD1. V lost 5 bases and J lost 2; bases outside the gene matches: 3. Germline V CDR1 and CDR2: MNHEY, SVGAGI. The CDR3 extends over 15 amino acids. This chain's CDR3 is CASSRQGGNTGELFF. The CDR3 DNA follows: TGTGCCAGCAGTCGACAGGGGGGCAACACCGGGGAGCTGTTTTTT.